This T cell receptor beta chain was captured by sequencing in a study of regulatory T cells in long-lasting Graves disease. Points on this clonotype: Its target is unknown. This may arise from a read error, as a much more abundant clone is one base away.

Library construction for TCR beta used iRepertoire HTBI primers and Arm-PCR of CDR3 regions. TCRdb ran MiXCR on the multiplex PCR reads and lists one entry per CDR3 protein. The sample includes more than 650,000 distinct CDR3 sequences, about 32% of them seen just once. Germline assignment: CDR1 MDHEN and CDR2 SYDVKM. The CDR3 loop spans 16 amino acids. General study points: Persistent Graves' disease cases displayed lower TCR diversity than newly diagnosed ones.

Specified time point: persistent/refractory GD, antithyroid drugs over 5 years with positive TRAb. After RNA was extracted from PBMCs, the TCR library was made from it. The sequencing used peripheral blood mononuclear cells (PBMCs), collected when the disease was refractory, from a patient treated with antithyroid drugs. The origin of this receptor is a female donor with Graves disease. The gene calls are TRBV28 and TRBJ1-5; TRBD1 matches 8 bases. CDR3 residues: CANSPTQGAGNQPQHF. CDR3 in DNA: TGTGCCAACAGTCCCACCCAGGGGGCGGGCAATCAGCCCCAGCATTTT.